This T cell receptor (beta chain) was retrieved from a study of neurological immune-mediated disorders. Whole-study findings and limits: None of the features examined (clinical or MRI) was associated with the multiple sclerosis repertoire cluster. None of the CDR3 amino acid sequences found in expanded clones was shared across subjects. This suggests that the TCR-beta repertoires were private in all groups.

The unsorted libraries were prepared from 2 million PBMCs (stored at -80 C). In this sample, this clonotype turned up many times. Its antigen is not identified. The cDNA was generated by 5'RACE with 10-nucleotide random UMIs. One entry per CDR3 protein results from TCRdb running MiXCR on the 5' RACE reads. This table has over 35,000 distinct CDR3 sequences, about 2.3% appearing once. The sample was PBMCs. This TCR came from a man aged 50 to 59 with multiple sclerosis.

DNA of the CDR3: TGTGCCAGCCGTAGCCAGGGGGCTGCTGAAGCTTTCTTT. This codes for CASRSQGAAEAFF. The chain combines TRBV6-5 with TRBJ1-1, with 8 nucleotides matching TRBD1. The CDR3 extends over 13 amino acids. Germline-derived CDR1 and CDR2 are MNHEY and SVGAGI. V lost 8 bases to trimming and J lost 6 bases; unmatched junction nucleotides: 8.